This is a list of T cell receptor beta chains from one sample in a study of blood T cells in healthy people across ages. TCRdb processed the 5' RACE reads anew with MiXCR; each CDR3 protein has one entry. The table records 500,000 to 650,000 distinct CDR3 sequences, about 28% of them present only once. The same specimen was also included in a second study, on T cells of mothers and their children.

What was sequenced was blood. Every receptor here comes from a boy aged 2 to 10 in good health. Both conserved end residues are part of each CDR3. The D gene is left open where the match is weak. Clone size, where shown, is once, few, many, or a class for clones that have expanded.

>few|-|TRBV7-2|TRBJ2-7
TGTGCCAGCAGCCCAGGGACCGCCCTTTTGTCCTATTGGGAGCAGTACTTC
CASSPGTALLSYWEQYF
>-|-|TRBV7-9|TRBJ2-5
TGTGCCAGCAGTTACCGATCCAGGGTCGGTTCAGAGACCCAGTACTTC
CASSYRSRVGSETQYF
>few|-|TRBV5-1|TRBJ2-1
TGCGCCAGCAGCCGGTGGGGCTCCTACAATGAGCAGTTCTTC
CASSRWGSYNEQFF
>few|-|TRBV4-1|TRBJ2-1
TGCGCCAGCAGCCTGGGGGGAAATTCGCACAATGAGCAGTTCTTC
CASSLGGNSHNEQFF
>-|TRBD2|TRBV5-1|TRBJ2-7
TGCGCCAGCAGCTTGCGAGCGGCTAGCGGGAGCCACGAGCAGTACTTC
CASSLRAASGSHEQYF
>-|TRBD2|TRBV5-1|TRBJ2-3
TGCGCCAGCAGCTTGAACCAGCGGGGGGGGACAGATACGCAGTATTTT
CASSLNQRGGTDTQYF
>few|-|TRBV10-2|TRBJ2-5
TGCGCCAGCCGCGAAGGGGGGCAACAAGAGACCCAGTACTTC
CASREGGQQETQYF
>-|-|TRBV3-1|TRBJ2-5
TGTGCCAGCAGCCAAGATTGGGGTAAAGAGACCCAGTACTTC
CASSQDWGKETQYF
>many|TRBD2|TRBV19|TRBJ2-1
TGTGCCAGTAGTTACCGGGGGGGAAATGAGCAGTTCTTC
CASSYRGGNEQFF
>-|TRBD2|TRBV6-5|TRBJ2-3
TGTGCCAGCAGTAACCGTGGTAGCGGGGCGACAGATACGCAGTATTTT
CASSNRGSGATDTQYF
>once|-|TRBV9|TRBJ2-3
TGTGCCAGCAGCGTAGGTCACAGCCGTCCCACAGATACGCAGTATTTT
CASSVGHSRPTDTQYF
>-|-|TRBV5-1|TRBJ1-2
TGCGCCAGCAGCGGGGAAGGGGCCTATGGCTACACCTTC
CASSGEGAYGYTF
>-|-|TRBV25-1|TRBJ1-5
TGTGCCAGCAGTGAAAGACAGAGCAATCAGCCCCAGCATTTT
CASSERQSNQPQHF
>-|TRBD2|TRBV4-2|TRBJ2-5
TGTGCCAGCAGCCGCGGGACTAGCGGGGGGATTCAAGAGACCCAGTACTTC
CASSRGTSGGIQETQYF
>few|-|TRBV28|TRBJ1-3
TGTGCCAGCAGTTTATTGGCGGGGGCAGCGGGAAACACCATATATTTT
CASSLLAGAAGNTIYF
>-|-|TRBV3-1|TRBJ2-1
TGTGCCCGCAGCCAACTGATACTGTACAATGAGCAGTTCTTC
CARSQLILYNEQFF
>-|-|TRBV20-1|TRBJ1-2
TGCAGTGCTAGAGATAATGGGGGATGGGCAGGCTATGGCTACACCTTC
CSARDNGGWAGYGYTF
>few|TRBD1|TRBV7-9|TRBJ1-2
TGTGCCAGCAGCCCAAGACAGGGCGGTAGGAATGGCTACACCTTC
CASSPRQGGRNGYTF
>few|-|TRBV4-2|TRBJ1-6
TGTGCCAGCAGCCAAGATCTACGAGGAGGGTTTCGGGGGGTGAATTCACCCCTCCACTTT
CASSQDLRGGFRGVNSPLHF
>few|-|TRBV27|TRBJ2-2
TGTGCCAGCAGTTTATGGGGGCCCGGGGAGCTGTTTTTT
CASSLWGPGELFF
>-|-|TRBV18|TRBJ1-1
TGTGCCAGCTCACACTCGGGATGGGGGACTGAAGCTTTCTTT
CASSHSGWGTEAFF
>-|-|TRBV7-3|TRBJ2-3
TGTGCCAGCAGCCCGTCCGGGACCGCTTTGGATACGCAGTATTTT
CASSPSGTALDTQYF
>once|-|TRBV20-1|TRBJ2-3
TGCAGTGCTAGAGATGTGGACAACACAGATACGCAGTATTTT
CSARDVDNTDTQYF
>few|-|TRBV29-1|TRBJ2-5
TGCAGCGTTGATCTTGGAGAGACCCAGTACTTC
CSVDLGETQYF
>few|-|TRBV5-6|TRBJ2-3
TGTGCCAGCAGCTTGGTCCAGGCTAGCACAGATACGCAGTATTTT
CASSLVQASTDTQYF
>few|-|TRBV10-2|TRBJ2-2
TGCGCCAGCAGTGAGAGACCAACCGGGGAGCTGTTTTTT
CASSERPTGELFF
>-|-|TRBV29-1|TRBJ1-1
TGCAGCGTTGGATGGGCAAACACTGAAGCTTTCTTT
CSVGWANTEAFF
>few|-|TRBV12-5|TRBJ2-6
TGTGCTAGTGGGTCAAGAGTAGGCACTGGGGCCAACGTCCTGACTTTC
CASGSRVGTGANVLTF
>-|TRBD1|TRBV13|TRBJ2-5
TGTGCCAGCAGCTTAGTAATGGGTCCGGACAGGGGGCAAGAGACCCAGTACTTC
CASSLVMGPDRGQETQYF
>few|TRBD2|TRBV7-2|TRBJ2-7
TGTGCCAGCAGCTTAAATGCGGGACTAGCGGGACACGAGCAGTACTTC
CASSLNAGLAGHEQYF
>-|TRBD1|TRBV20-1|TRBJ2-7
TGCAGTGCTGCTGGACAGGGTTACGAGCAGTACTTC
CSAAGQGYEQYF
>-|-|TRBV9|TRBJ1-3
TGTGCCGGCAGCGTAGGGGGACGGACTGGAAACACCATATATTTT
CAGSVGGRTGNTIYF
>few|-|TRBV11-2|TRBJ2-2
TGTGCCAGCAGCTTAGCCGGGCTGGGGGAGCTGTTTTTT
CASSLAGLGELFF
>-|TRBD1|TRBV12-3/TRBV12-4|TRBJ2-5
TGTGCCAGCAGTTTACGACAGGGGGGAGAGACCCAGTACTTC
CASSLRQGGETQYF
>-|-|TRBV7-9|TRBJ2-7
TGTGCCAGCAGCCGGGACACCACCTACGGGCAGTACTTC
CASSRDTTYGQYF
>-|TRBD1|TRBV12-3/TRBV12-4|TRBJ1-5
TGTGCCAGCAGTCCGACAGGGGCCGCCTTCCCCCAGCATTTT
CASSPTGAAFPQHF
>few|-|TRBV5-5|TRBJ2-3
TGTGCCAGCAGCCTCGGGGTTGGCGGGGGCACAGATACGCAGTATTTT
CASSLGVGGGTDTQYF
>few|TRBD1|TRBV29-1|TRBJ2-3
TGCAGTGGACAGGGAGGCACAGATACGCAGTATTTT
CSGQGGTDTQYF
>few|TRBD1|TRBV7-6|TRBJ2-7
TGTGCCAGCAGCCAAGACACAGGGGCGACCTACGAGCAGTACTTC
CASSQDTGATYEQYF
>-|-|TRBV28|TRBJ2-1
TGTGCCAGCAGGGAGCATGAGCAGTTCTTC
CASREHEQFF
>few|-|TRBV20-1|TRBJ2-5
TGCAGTGCTAGCGGGTCTGCCCAGTACTTC
CSASGSAQYF
>few|-|TRBV6-5|TRBJ1-2
TGTGCCAGCAGTACCAACAGGGATAGTGGCTACACCTTC
CASSTNRDSGYTF
>few|-|TRBV2|TRBJ2-4
TGTGCCAGCAGACACGGGGTGGGAAACATTCAGTACTTC
CASRHGVGNIQYF
>-|-|TRBV5-4|TRBJ2-1
TGTGCCAGCAGCTTTTCGATGTCCTTGGAGTTGGGTGAGCAGTTCTTC
CASSFSMSLELGEQFF
>-|-|TRBV3-1|TRBJ2-5
TGTGCCAGCAGCCAAGAGCCAGCGGGTCGGGGTGAGACCCAGTACTTC
CASSQEPAGRGETQYF
>-|-|TRBV6-1|TRBJ2-1
TGTGCCAGCAGATCAGGGTTAACGGATGAGCAGTTCTTC
CASRSGLTDEQFF
>few|-|TRBV10-2|TRBJ1-5
TGCGCCAGCAGTGAGCAGGAGATCAATCAGCCCCAGCATTTT
CASSEQEINQPQHF
>few|TRBD1|TRBV13|TRBJ2-3
TGTGCCAGCAGCTTAGACACAGGGGCAGATACGCAGTATTTT
CASSLDTGADTQYF
>-|-|TRBV4-1|TRBJ2-7
TGCGCCAGCAGCCACGCATTTGGCTACGAGCAGTACTTC
CASSHAFGYEQYF
>-|-|TRBV2|TRBJ2-7
TGTGCCAGCAGTGACGTTTCGGGCTACGAGCAGTACTTC
CASSDVSGYEQYF
>once|-|TRBV6-1|TRBJ2-5
TGTGCCAGCAGTGAGAGGGCTCAAGAGACCCAGTACTTC
CASSERAQETQYF